This T cell receptor beta chain was profiled in a study of blood T cells in healthy people across ages. Whole-study results and caveats: The percentage of naive T cells correlated strongly with TCR beta diversity.

PCR was performed a second time for about 7 to 11 cycles using a sample-barcoded 5' primer and a J-beta primer mix. TCRdb passed the 5' RACE reads through MiXCR, listing each CDR3 protein once. The sample lists approximately 940,000 distinct CDR3 sequences, roughly 48% occurring once. Trimming shortened V by 1 base and J by 5 bases, and 12 bases separated the two germline ends. CDR3 size: 15 residues. In germline, CDR1 is SGHTA, CDR2 FQGNSA. Total RNA, at least 6 micrograms per sample, came from PBMCs. This clonotype was detected only a few times. What it binds is unknown. The chain is built from TRBV7-2 and TRBJ2-1; D is possibly TRBD2 (7 bases). Sequences were obtained from blood. The source is a man aged 25 to 40 in good health. CDR3 DNA sequence: TGTGCCAGCAGCTTAGATGGGGGGGCCAACAATGAGCAGTTCTTC. Protein sequence: CASSLDGGANNEQFF.